The T cell receptor beta chain described here comes from a study of blood T cell repertoires in COVID-19. The overall study: Some COVID-19 samples were acute and others convalescent; all came from the United States, Italy and Spain.

The authors' processing: Reference gene primer amplification in the assay estimated nucleated cell counts. Clones were sequenced by immunoSEQ multiplex PCR, and TCRdb holds only the in-frame ones, with some missing. The V and J calls and clone size come from that table; D and trimming were worked out from the DNA. The data show about 100,000 clones, 89% seen once. The receptor's source is a middle-aged man with active or convalescent COVID-19. The sequenced sample was peripheral blood.

DNA of the CDR3: TGCGCCAGCAGCCCCCTGAACTCCAGGGAAGGAAACACCATATATTTT. Protein product: CASSPLNSREGNTIYF. The rearrangement links TRBV5-1 to TRBJ1-3, with D possibly being TRBD1 (5 bases). This CDR3 region has 16 residues. CDR1 SGHRS and CDR2 YFSETQ come from the germline V gene. V gave up 4 bases and J gave up 4 bases, with 18 bases separating them. The variable domain in full, completed from reference TRBV5-1 and TRBJ1-3, reads KAGVTQTPRYLIKTRGQQVTLSCSPISGHRSVSWYQQTPGQGLQFLFEYFSETQRNKGNFPGRFSGRQFSNSRSEMNVSTLELGDSALYLCASSPLNSREGNTIYFGEGSWLTVV.